This TCR beta chain came from a study of Graves' ophthalmopathy and Graves' hyperthyroidism. The germline V gene has CDR1 MDHEN and CDR2 SYDVKM. V dropped 3 bases and J dropped 5; count of bases not matched to a gene: 6. This CDR3 region has 14 residues. Investigators amplified TCR beta CDR3 regions from RNA transcripts. RT-PCR with HTBI primers came first, then second-round multiplex PCR. TCRdb redid the calling of the multiplex PCR reads with MiXCR, one entry per CDR3 protein. The sample holds roughly 400,000 distinct CDR3 sequences; about a sixth are singletons and the top ten take 2.4%. Study-wide results and caveats: Ophthalmopathy versus stable hyperthyroidism: 13-signature model gave 85% to 90% sensitivity, 65% to 82% specificity. Appearing in blood as well were most expanded thyroid clonotypes above 0.001 frequency.

Lactation, pregnancy, uncontrolled infections and other autoimmune diseases were all grounds for excluding patients. As the starting material, approximately 10 ml of fresh peripheral blood yielded the PBMCs. With respect to this clonotype: The antigen is not known.

The genes are TRBV28 and TRBJ2-5; 7 bases are shared with TRBD1. Input material: peripheral blood. This receptor was obtained from an adult woman with stable Graves' hyperthyroidism. CDR3 region: CASSFHRGTETQYF. In DNA, the CDR3 is TGTGCCAGCAGTTTCCACAGGGGAACGGAGACCCAGTACTTC.